A selection of T cell receptor beta chains follows, all from one sample in a study of beta chain features in type 1 diabetes. The method was immunoSEQ multiplex PCR; TCRdb's version includes in-frame clones alone and lacks a portion of them. The repertoire holds roughly 450,000 clones, with over 11% as singletons. Source material: naive CD4+ T cells from blood. The receptors shown here come from a man in his thirties or forties in good health. Both conserved end residues are part of each CDR3. A D gene is named only where the DNA matches it firmly. Only some rows state a clone size, as once, few, many or a class for expanded clones.

D,V,size,J,DNA,CDR3
-,TRBV2,-,TRBJ2-7,TGTGCCAGCAGTGAAAACAGGAAACTAAGCTCCTACGAGCAGTACTTC,CASSENRKLSSYEQYF
-,TRBV4-1,-,TRBJ2-3,TGCGCCAGCAGCCAAGATACGGGCGGAAGGGCAGATACGCAGTATTTT,CASSQDTGGRADTQYF
-,TRBV2,-,TRBJ2-6,TGTGCCAGCAGTGCCAGCGGACTTCCGACACGGGAGGCCAACGTCCTGACTTTC,CASSASGLPTREANVLTF
-,TRBV9,few,TRBJ2-1,TGTGCCAGCAGCGTAGGGGACGGAAACAATGAGCAGTTCTTC,CASSVGDGNNEQFF
-,TRBV6-7,-,TRBJ2-1,TGTGCCAGCTCTAGGGGCTACAATGAGCAGTTCTTC,CASSRGYNEQFF
TRBD1,TRBV4-3,few,TRBJ2-2,TGCGCCAGCAGACCCGGGGACAGGGCAGTTACCGGGGAGCTGTTTTTT,CASRPGDRAVTGELFF
-,TRBV14,few,TRBJ2-3,TGTGCCAGCAGCCTGATTACGCTGGATACGCAGTATTTT,CASSLITLDTQYF
-,TRBV18,-,TRBJ2-4,TGTGCCAGCTCACCAAGTCAGGAAGCCAAAAACATTCAGTACTTC,CASSPSQEAKNIQYF
-,TRBV10-3,few,TRBJ2-7,TGTGCCATCAGTGAGTCGGGGTACGAGCAGTACTTC,CAISESGYEQYF
-,TRBV21-1,-,TRBJ2-7,TGTGCCAGCAGCAAAGACCAACGGGACAGGGCCCTCTACGAGCAGTACTTC,CASSKDQRDRALYEQYF
-,TRBV30,few,TRBJ1-1,TGTGCCTGGAATCAAGGTAACACTGAAGCTTTCTTT,CAWNQGNTEAFF
-,TRBV2,few,TRBJ1-4,TGTGCCAGCAGTGACGGACGATCTACAGTGGCTAATGAAAAACTGTTTTTT,CASSDGRSTVANEKLFF
-,TRBV14,few,TRBJ2-1,TGTGCCAGCAGCCAATCCAGGGGATCCTACAATGAGCAGTTCTTC,CASSQSRGSYNEQFF
TRBD1,TRBV7-2,-,TRBJ1-5,TGTGCCAGCAGCCCATGGACAGGGCATGACCAGCCCCAGCATTTT,CASSPWTGHDQPQHF
-,TRBV29-1,-,TRBJ2-2,TGCACCGGAGGGGAGAACACCGGGGAGCTGTTTTTT,CTGGENTGELFF
-,TRBV19,few,TRBJ2-4,TGTGCCAGTTCTGAGGGAGCCAAAAACATTCAGTACTTC,CASSEGAKNIQYF
-,TRBV2,few,TRBJ2-4,TGTGCCAGCAGTGTTGACGAGATAGCCAAAAACATTCAGTACTTC,CASSVDEIAKNIQYF
TRBD2,TRBV7-2,-,TRBJ2-3,TGTGCCAGCAGCTTCTCTCCAGGGAGGGTTTCTAGCACAGATACGCAGTATTTT,CASSFSPGRVSSTDTQYF
-,TRBV6-5,few,TRBJ2-7,TGTGCCAGCAGTGCCTCGGGGGAGACCTACGAGCAGTACTTC,CASSASGETYEQYF
TRBD1,TRBV4-3,few,TRBJ2-3,TGCGCCAGCAGCCATAGGAGGCAGGGGGCGGATACGCAGTATTTT,CASSHRRQGADTQYF
-,TRBV5-4,-,TRBJ2-2,TGTGCCAGCAGGCGGGACAGTAACACCGGGGAGCTGTTTTTT,CASRRDSNTGELFF
-,TRBV29-1,-,TRBJ2-7,TGCAGCGTTGAAGAGAGGGGGGCTTCCGCAGTCTACGAGCAGTACTTC,CSVEERGASAVYEQYF
-,TRBV29-1,few,TRBJ2-7,TGCAGCGTTGCGGACGGGCTGGGCTACGAGCAGTACTTC,CSVADGLGYEQYF
-,TRBV6-6,-,TRBJ2-7,TGTGCCAGCAGTTACTACGGGGCCTCCTACGAGCAGTACTTC,CASSYYGASYEQYF
TRBD1,TRBV6-6,-,TRBJ1-2,TGTGCCAGCAGTTCCGAGTACAGGGGGCGCCATGGCTACACCTTC,CASSSEYRGRHGYTF
-,TRBV29-1,-,TRBJ2-7,TGCAGCGTTCGAGGGGCCGAGCAGTACTTC,CSVRGAEQYF
-,TRBV25-1,few,TRBJ2-7,TGTGCCAGCAGTGAACCCCGAGGAGGGGCGTACGAGCAGTACTTC,CASSEPRGGAYEQYF
-,TRBV19,-,TRBJ2-7,TGTGCCAGTAGTCAATGGGTTAGCTCCTACGAGCAGTACTTC,CASSQWVSSYEQYF
-,TRBV7-9,-,TRBJ2-7,TGTGCCAGCAGCCAACGGTGGGAGCAGTACTTC,CASSQRWEQYF
-,TRBV30,few,TRBJ2-5,TGTGCCTGGAGTGACTACCGCAGAACAGGGTCGGAGACCCAGTACTTC,CAWSDYRRTGSETQYF
-,TRBV19,few,TRBJ2-1,TGTGCCAGTAGTATAGTGCTTGACTCCTACAATGAGCAGTTCTTC,CASSIVLDSYNEQFF
-,TRBV27,few,TRBJ1-1,TGTGCCAGCAGTTTATACAGAGAGAACACTGAAGCTTTCTTT,CASSLYRENTEAFF
-,TRBV7-2,-,TRBJ2-4,TGTGCCAGCAGCTTAGACCCTGGAGGGGCCAAAAACATTCAGTACTTC,CASSLDPGGAKNIQYF
TRBD1,TRBV4-3,few,TRBJ1-2,TGCGCCAGCAGCCAGCAGACAGGGGACTATGGCTACACCTTC,CASSQQTGDYGYTF
-,TRBV4-2,-,TRBJ2-1,TGTGCCAGCAGCCAAGGCCCGGGACCACCCTACAATGAGCAGTTCTTC,CASSQGPGPPYNEQFF
-,TRBV7-2,few,TRBJ2-7,TGTGCCAGCAGCCAGGGGACTGGGGAGCAGTACTTC,CASSQGTGEQYF
-,TRBV18,-,TRBJ2-3,TGTGCCAGCTCACCACCGTCTATTGAAGATACGCAGTATTTT,CASSPPSIEDTQYF
-,TRBV7-9,few,TRBJ2-3,TGTGCCAGCAGCCCCGACTTACACACAGATACGCAGTATTTT,CASSPDLHTDTQYF
TRBD2,TRBV7-9,-,TRBJ2-3,TGTGCCAGCTCATCTAGCGGGAGGGCCACAGATACGCAGTATTTT,CASSSSGRATDTQYF
TRBD1,TRBV29-1,few,TRBJ2-5,TGCAGCGTCCGGGACAGGGTCCCGGGAGAGACCCAGTACTTC,CSVRDRVPGETQYF
TRBD1,TRBV14,-,TRBJ2-3,TGTGCCAGCAGCCAACCCCGGGACAGCCTTTACACAGATACGCAGTATTTT,CASSQPRDSLYTDTQYF
-,TRBV5-1,-,TRBJ2-3,TGCGCCAGCAGCTTGTTAACCCTACCTGGGGATACGCAGTATTTT,CASSLLTLPGDTQYF
-,TRBV6-5,-,TRBJ2-1,TGTGCCAGCACCAAGGGGGTGGGCTCCTACAATGAGCAGTTCTTC,CASTKGVGSYNEQFF
-,TRBV6-5,few,TRBJ2-3,TGTGCCAGCAGTTACTCGGGGCCGGGCACAGATACGCAGTATTTT,CASSYSGPGTDTQYF
-,TRBV9,few,TRBJ2-5,TGTGCCAGCAGCGCCCCAGTGACCCAGTACTTC,CASSAPVTQYF
TRBD2,TRBV19,-,TRBJ2-1,TGTGCCAGTAGGATAGCGGGAGGACCTGAGCAGTTCTTC,CASRIAGGPEQFF
-,TRBV5-4,-,TRBJ1-1,TGTGCCAGCAGCTCGGGTACGAGGGGAGGGAACACTGAAGCTTTCTTT,CASSSGTRGGNTEAFF
-,TRBV30,-,TRBJ1-5,TGTGCCTGCGAAACAGATAGCAATCAGCCCCAGCATTTT,CACETDSNQPQHF
-,TRBV5-1,few,TRBJ2-4,TGCGCCAGCAGCTTGAGGCAGGGCAAAAACATTCAGTACTTC,CASSLRQGKNIQYF
-,TRBV29-1,few,TRBJ2-3,TGCAGCGTTGAAACTGGGGTTAGCAGTACAGATACGCAGTATTTT,CSVETGVSSTDTQYF
-,TRBV7-2,-,TRBJ2-5,TGTGCCAGCAGCTTATATAGTGGGCGGGGCGGAGAGACCCAGTACTTC,CASSLYSGRGGETQYF
TRBD2,TRBV2,few,TRBJ2-1,TGTGCCAGCAGTGACCGAGGACTAGCGGGAGCTTTACGCTCCTACAATGAGCAGTTCTTC,CASSDRGLAGALRSYNEQFF
-,TRBV30,-,TRBJ2-1,TGTGCCTGGAGTCCTGGAGGGCACTCCTACAATGAGCAGTTCTTC,CAWSPGGHSYNEQFF
TRBD1,TRBV10-3,-,TRBJ1-2,TGTGCCACCCAGGACAGGGCTAACTATGGCTACACCTTC,CATQDRANYGYTF
TRBD2,TRBV30,-,TRBJ2-5,TGTGCCTGTACTACGGGACTAGCGGGAGGGCCAGCGGAGACCCAGTACTTC,CACTTGLAGGPAETQYF